This T cell receptor beta chain was found in a study of T cell responses to AZD1222 COVID-19 vaccine. The study pooled second doses at about 4 or about 12 weeks. A remark on this clone: Its antigen is unidentified.

Measured with immunoSEQ multiplex PCR; TCRdb has only the in-frame clones, and not every one. This table holds 150,000 to 250,000 clones, about 89% found once. Study results and limitations: The breadth and depth of Spike-specific TCRs increased once two AZD1222 doses had been given. Reportedly, nearly half the spike-specific TCRs target unmutated variant regions. It should be noted that donors were predominantly white British and more often female, and clonal diversity was possibly underestimated.

Germline V gene lookup returns CDR1 MNHEY and CDR2 SVGAGI. The CDR3 is made up of 13 amino acids. V dropped 3 bases and J dropped 6; count of bases not matched to a gene: 1. The source material was peripheral blood, sampled 28 days after the second AZD1222 dose. The TCR sequence derives from an adult who received the AZD1222 COVID-19 vaccine. The gene calls are TRBV6-5 and TRBJ2-1; 8 positions match TRBD2. Written as DNA, the CDR3 is TGTGCCAGCAGTTATACTAGCGGCAATGAGCAGTTCTTC. Residues: CASSYTSGNEQFF.